The clone carrying this T cell receptor beta chain was detected once. The data are from a study of T cell changes during pregnancy in multiple sclerosis. Profiling relied on immunoSEQ multiplex PCR, and the TCRdb table lists in-frame clones only, not all of them. The sample shows some 44,000 clones, 80% to 95% of them seen only once. The sample here was CD4+ T cells from peripheral blood mononuclear cells, taken before pregnancy. The receptor comes from a female donor with multiple sclerosis, enrolled in a pregnancy study.

The CDR3 sequence is CASNSLSSGSPDFDVGYNEQFF. In DNA form, the CDR3 reads TGTGCCAGCAATTCCCTAAGTAGCGGGAGTCCTGATTTCGATGTTGGGTACAATGAGCAGTTCTTC. This chain links TRBV2 with TRBJ2-1; 9 bases are shared with TRBD2. Trimming took 7 bases from V and 4 from J; bases not matched to a gene: 29. This CDR3 spans 22 amino acids. Germline V gives CDR1 SNHLY, CDR2 FYNNEI.